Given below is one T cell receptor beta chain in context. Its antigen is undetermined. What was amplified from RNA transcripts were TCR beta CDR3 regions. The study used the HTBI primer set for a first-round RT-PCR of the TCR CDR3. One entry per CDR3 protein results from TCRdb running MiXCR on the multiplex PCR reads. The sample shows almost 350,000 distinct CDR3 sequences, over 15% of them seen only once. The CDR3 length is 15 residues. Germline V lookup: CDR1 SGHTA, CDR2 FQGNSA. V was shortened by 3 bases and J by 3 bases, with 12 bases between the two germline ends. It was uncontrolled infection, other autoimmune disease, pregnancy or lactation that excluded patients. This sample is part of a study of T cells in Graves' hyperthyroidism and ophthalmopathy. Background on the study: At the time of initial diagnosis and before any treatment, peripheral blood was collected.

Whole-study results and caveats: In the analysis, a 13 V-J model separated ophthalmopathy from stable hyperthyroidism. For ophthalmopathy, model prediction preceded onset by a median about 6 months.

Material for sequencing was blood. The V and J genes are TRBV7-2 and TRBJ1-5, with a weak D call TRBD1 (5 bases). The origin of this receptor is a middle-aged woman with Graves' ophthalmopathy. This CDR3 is CASSLTTGLNQPQHF. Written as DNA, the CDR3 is TGTGCCAGCAGCTTGACAACGGGACTCAATCAGCCCCAGCATTTT.